Below, 26 T cell receptor beta chains from the same sample are listed, as sequenced in a study of blood T cells in healthy people across ages. With a J-beta primer mix and a sample-barcoded 5' primer, a second PCR ran about 6 to 11 cycles. MiXCR, applied by TCRdb to the 5' RACE reads, yields one record per CDR3 protein. The table records 600,000 or so distinct CDR3 sequences, roughly 48% of them present only once. Sample: blood. The origin of the receptors is a man at least 80 years old in good health.

As concerns this clonotype: Germline and junction disagree at one end, which may indicate a read error. This rearrangement joins TRBV4-1 to TRBJ1-1; D call uncertain. This CDR3 has 14 amino acids. Germline CDR1 is MGHRA and CDR2 is YSYEKL. DNA of the CDR3: TGCGCCAGCATCCAAGAGGCAGCCAACACTGAAGCTTTCTTT. This sequence encodes CASIQEAANTEAFF.

V usage is TRBV7-9 and J usage is TRBJ2-5; TRBD1 might be the D (5 bases). V dropped 3 bases and J dropped 7 bases, with 21 bases sitting between them. CDR1 is SEHNR, CDR2 FQNEAQ, per germline (reference sequence). The CDR3 runs to 16 residues. The CDR3 DNA reads TGTGCCAGCAGCTTCCTCCGGAACAACCCAAGGGGGACCCAGTACTTC. Residues: CASSFLRNNPRGTQYF. Supplemented by reference TRBV7-9 and TRBJ2-5, the full variable domain reads DTGVSQNPRHKITKRGQNVTFRCDPISEHNRLYWYRQTLGQGPEFLTYFQNEAQLEKSRLLSDRFSAERPKGSFSTLEIQRTEQGDSAMYLCASSFLRNNPRGTQYFGPGTRLLVL.

The V call is TRBV4-2, the J call TRBJ2-7, with D perhaps matching TRBD1 (6 bases). Germline V gene data show CDR1 as LGHNA and CDR2 as YNFKEQ. This CDR3 contains 16 residues. V lost 0 bases, J lost 7 bases, and 19 bases lay in between. CDR3 bases: TGTGCCAGCAGCCAAGAGACAGGCGGCCTTTCTAATGAGCAGTACTTC. Encoded protein: CASSQETGGLSNEQYF.

The CDR3, as DNA: TGTGCCATCAGTGAAGAGCGGGGGCAAGAGACCCAGTACTTC. Residues: CAISEERGQETQYF. J is TRBJ2-5 and V is TRBV10-3; 8 nucleotides line up with TRBD2. V trimming: 3 bases; J trimming: 2 bases; junction bases outside the gene matches: 2. CDR1 is ENHRY, CDR2 SYGVKD, per germline. The length of the CDR3 is 14 residues.

The chain employs TRBV28 and TRBJ2-7; 11 bases are shared with TRBD2. Unmatched junction bases numbered 21, after V lost 7 bases and J lost 4 bases. From germline, CDR1 is MDHEN and CDR2 SYDVKM. CDR3 length: 19 residues. The CDR3 bases are TGTGCCAGCACCTCAGGGGGCACCCTCACTAGCGGGAGTTTGTACGAGCAGTACTTC. Its translation: CASTSGGTLTSGSLYEQYF. The full variable domain, its missing parts supplied by reference TRBV28 and TRBJ2-7, is DVKVTQSSRYLVKRTGEKVFLECVQDMDHENMFWYRQDPGLGLRLIYFSYDVKMKEKGDIPEGYSVSREKKERFSLILESASTNQTSMYLCASTSGGTLTSGSLYEQYFGPGTRLTVT.

About this clonotype: This could be a read error, since a much larger clone is one nucleotide away. The chain recombines TRBV6-5 with TRBJ2-1; 8 bases line up with TRBD2. The J call is uncertain, as TRBJ2-7 better fits the DNA end. This CDR3 is 16 amino acids long. Per the germline V gene, CDR1 is MNHEY and CDR2 is SVGAGI. CDR3 nucleotide sequence: TGTGCCAGCAGCCCCCCGGCGGGAGGACCAAACAATGAGCAGTACTTC. Translation gives CASSPPAGGPNNEQYF.

This clonotype was seen many times. This chain connects TRBV14 to TRBJ2-3; D unresolved. Germline values: CDR1 SGHDN, CDR2 FVKESK. V shed 1 base and J shed 5 bases, with 4 bases lying between them. CDR3 length: 12 amino acids. The CDR3 loop reads CASSQVLDTQYF. CDR3 sequence (DNA): TGTGCCAGCAGCCAAGTGTTAGATACGCAGTATTTT. Combining the CDR3 with reference TRBV14 and TRBJ2-3 gives the whole variable domain EAGVTQFPSHSVIEKGQTVTLRCDPISGHDNLYWYRRVMGKEIKFLLHFVKESKQDESGMPNNRFLAERTGGTYSTLKVQPAELEDSGVYFCASSQVLDTQYFGPGTRLTVL.

This clonotype occurred a few times. The genes are TRBV2 and TRBJ2-5, with no clear D. The J call is doubtful: the DNA matches TRBJ2-7 better. The CDR3 is 12 residues long. The germline CDR1 and CDR2 sequences are SNHLY and FYNNEI. The CDR3 here is CASTGENYEQYF. In nucleotides, the CDR3 is TGTGCCAGCACAGGAGAGAACTACGAGCAGTACTTC.

CDR3 amino acids: CASSLAGAGDWNEQFF. In DNA, the CDR3 is TGCGCCAGCAGCTTGGCCGGCGCGGGGGATTGGAATGAGCAGTTCTTC. The V gene is TRBV5-1, the J gene TRBJ2-1, with 7 bases fitting TRBD2. The CDR3 has 16 amino acids. Germline V gene sequence: CDR1 SGHRS, CDR2 YFSETQ. The V gene end was trimmed by 0 bases and the J gene end by 7 bases; junction bases not matched to a gene: 10. The entire variable domain, with the rest obtained from reference TRBV5-1 and TRBJ2-1, is as follows: KAGVTQTPRYLIKTRGQQVTLSCSPISGHRSVSWYQQTPGQGLQFLFEYFSETQRNKGNFPGRFSGRQFSNSRSEMNVSTLELGDSALYLCASSLAGAGDWNEQFFGPGTRLTVL.

J is TRBJ1-2 and V is TRBV6-2 or TRBV6-3; 7 nucleotides agree with TRBD1. Unmatched junction bases numbered 10, after V lost 6 bases and J lost 6 bases. Per germline, CDR1 MNHEY and CDR2 SVGEGT. The CDR3 is 14 amino acids. This CDR3 reads CASRRDSSNNGYTF. CDR3 sequence (DNA): TGTGCCAGCAGACGGGACAGCTCCAATAATGGCTACACCTTC.

This clonotype was recorded once. The chain links TRBV20-1 to TRBJ2-7, with D tentatively TRBD1 or TRBD2 (5 bases each). The CDR3 length is 14 residues. CDR1 and CDR2 (germline): DFQATT, SNEGSKA (reference sequence). Between the trimmed V and J ends, which lost 0 bases and 7 bases, there was a span of 16 bases. DNA for the CDR3: TGCAGTGCTAGAGATGGCTCGGGGCCGGGGGAGCAGTACTTC. It encodes CSARDGSGPGEQYF.

This clonotype was counted a single time. The rearrangement links TRBV3-1 to TRBJ2-5; D gene uncertain. The V end lost 4 bases, the J end lost 5 bases, and 11 bases lay between the germline ends. Germline loops: CDR1 LGHDT, CDR2 YNNKEL (reference sequence). There are 13 residues in the CDR3. The CDR3 sequence: CASSPHSKETQYF. In nucleotides, the CDR3 is TGTGCCAGCAGCCCACACAGTAAGGAGACCCAGTACTTC.

The chain combines TRBV7-8 with TRBJ1-2, with D unresolved. Trimming removed 2 bases at V and 4 bases at J, with 14 bases between. This CDR3 has 15 amino acids. Germline V gene sequence: CDR1 SGHVS, CDR2 FQNEAQ. The CDR3 nucleotides are TGTGCCAGCAGCTTAAAAACGTTCCGGCGCTATGGCTACACCTTC. Protein: CASSLKTFRRYGYTF.

J is TRBJ2-4 and V is TRBV4-2; 9 bases agree with TRBD1. The J call may be mistaken, given a closer DNA end match to TRBJ2-7. The CDR3 length is 15 residues. Germline values: CDR1 LGHNA, CDR2 YNFKEQ. The CDR3 DNA follows: TGTGCCAGCAGCCAACCGGACAGGGGCAATCACGAGCAGTACTTC. This encodes CASSQPDRGNHEQYF.

The DNA for the CDR3 is TGTGCCAGCAGCCCCCTCGGGACAGGGAATAATGAGCAGTTCTTC. It is translated as CASSPLGTGNNEQFF. The V gene is TRBV7-9, the J gene TRBJ2-1, with 9 bases matching TRBD1. The CDR3 loop spans 15 amino acids. CDR1 is SEHNR, CDR2 FQNEAQ, per germline (reference sequence). V gave up 5 bases and J gave up 7 bases; unmatched junction bases: 9.

A few counts support this clonotype. The rearrangement links TRBV20-1 to TRBJ1-2; D ambiguous. Germline lookup yields CDR1 DFQATT and CDR2 SNEGSKA (reference sequence). This CDR3 region has 15 residues. The germline V and J ends were trimmed by 4 bases and 0 bases, with 15 bases remaining between them. The CDR3 region has the DNA TGCAGTGCTACCAACCCGGGCCGGTCTAACTATGGCTACACCTTC. It translates to CSATNPGRSNYGYTF.

In nucleotides, the CDR3 is TGTGCCAGCGGCAAAGGGATAGGGGGGACGTGGGATGGCTACACCTTC. This sequence encodes CASGKGIGGTWDGYTF. The chain carries TRBV21-1 and TRBJ1-2; the DNA was not used to check the table's D call, TRBD1. TRBV21-1 is termed a pseudogene. This CDR3 comprises 16 residues.

This clonotype was seen a few times. This rearrangement joins TRBV5-1 to TRBJ2-3; D tentatively fits TRBD1 or TRBD2 (6 bases each). CDR1 is SGHRS, CDR2 YFSETQ, per germline. The CDR3 is 17 residues long. V was trimmed by 1 base and J by 2 bases, leaving 17 bases between them. CDR3 loop: CASSLSPGAAYTDTQYF. CDR3 in DNA: TGCGCCAGCAGCTTGAGCCCGGGGGCGGCTTACACAGATACGCAGTATTTT.

This clonotype occurred many times. This rearrangement joins TRBV6-5 to TRBJ2-1, with TRBD1 as a possible D gene (5 bases). Germline V gives CDR1 MNHEY, CDR2 SVGAGI. This CDR3 has 13 residues. V shed 7 bases and J shed 7 bases, with 14 bases lying between them. The CDR3 region has the DNA TGTGCCAGCAAGGGGCCCTACCCTAATGAGCAGTTCTTC. Encoded protein: CASKGPYPNEQFF.

This rearrangement joins TRBV3-1 to TRBJ1-2; D is unresolved. The V end was cut by 5 bases, the J end by 7 bases, with 17 bases between. Per germline, CDR1 LGHDT and CDR2 YNNKEL (reference sequence). The CDR3 is 14 amino acids. In nucleotides, the CDR3 is TGTGCCAGCAGCGTGGGCACGATCGGGAGTGGCTACACCTTC. It yields the protein CASSVGTIGSGYTF.

This clonotype has more than one count but fewer than ten. The chain links TRBV7-9 to TRBJ2-5; the D gene is possibly TRBD1 (5 bases). The J call could be wrong; TRBJ2-7 is a better fit for the DNA end. The CDR3 spans 12 residues. Germline lookup yields CDR1 SEHNR and CDR2 FQNEAQ (reference sequence). CDR3 bases: TGTGCCAGCAGCTTAGCAGGGGTCGAGCAGTACTTC. Protein product: CASSLAGVEQYF.

This clonotype was observed a handful of times. The chain couples TRBV27 to TRBJ2-4; D uncertain. The V end lost 0 bases, the J end lost 9 bases, and 12 bases lay between the germline ends. The germline CDR1 and CDR2 sequences are MNHEY and SMNVEV (reference sequence). This CDR3 has 14 residues. The CDR3 here is CASSLSKIELIQYF. For the CDR3, the DNA is TGTGCCAGCAGTTTATCGAAGATAGAGCTCATTCAGTACTTC.

The genes are TRBV20-1 and TRBJ2-1; D may be TRBD1 (5 bases). Germline loops: CDR1 DFQATT, CDR2 SNEGSKA (reference sequence). The CDR3 loop spans 11 amino acids. V was cut by 6 bases and J by 9 bases, with 12 bases left in between. As DNA, the CDR3 is TGCAGTGCATTCCCCCAGGGTGAGCAGTTCTTC. Protein sequence: CSAFPQGEQFF.

The V and J genes are TRBV12-3 or TRBV12-4 and TRBJ2-1; D gene uncertain. V shed 3 bases and J shed 10 bases, with 7 bases lying between them. The CDR3 has 11 amino acids. As DNA, the CDR3 is TGTGCCAGCAGTTTGCATGGAGAGCAGTTCTTC. This encodes CASSLHGEQFF.

The chain employs TRBV5-1 and TRBJ1-1; D gene unclear. Trimming removed 0 bases from V and 1 base from J, with 7 bases in between. CDR3 size: 14 residues. The germline gives CDR1 SGHRS, CDR2 YFSETQ. CDR3 sequence reads: CASSLVTRNTEAFF. Here the CDR3 DNA reads TGCGCCAGCAGCTTGGTGACACGGAACACTGAAGCTTTCTTT.

The table lists this clonotype with a few counts. The chain links TRBV20-1 to TRBJ2-3; 8 nucleotides match TRBD1. The germline gives CDR1 DFQATT, CDR2 SNEGSKA (reference sequence). The CDR3 has 16 amino acids. The V segment lost 0 bases and the J segment 4 bases; nucleotides outside the gene matches: 9. For the CDR3, the DNA is TGCAGTGCTAGAGATCGAGACAGGGGTATTGCAGATACGCAGTATTTT. This codes for CSARDRDRGIADTQYF.